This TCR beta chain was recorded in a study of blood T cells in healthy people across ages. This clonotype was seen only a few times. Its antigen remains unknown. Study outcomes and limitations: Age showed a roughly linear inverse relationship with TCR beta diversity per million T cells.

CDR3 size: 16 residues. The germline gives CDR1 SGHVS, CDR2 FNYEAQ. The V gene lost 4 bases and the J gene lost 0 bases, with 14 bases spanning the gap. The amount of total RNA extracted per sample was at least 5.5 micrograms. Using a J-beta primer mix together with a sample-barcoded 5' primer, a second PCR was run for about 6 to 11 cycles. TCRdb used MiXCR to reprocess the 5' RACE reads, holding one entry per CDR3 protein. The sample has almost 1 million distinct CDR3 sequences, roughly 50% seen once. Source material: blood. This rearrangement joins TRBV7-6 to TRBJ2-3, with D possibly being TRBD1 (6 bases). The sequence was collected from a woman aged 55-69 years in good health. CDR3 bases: TGTGCCAGCAGCTCCACAGGGAATCCTAGCACAGATACGCAGTATTTT. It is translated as CASSSTGNPSTDTQYF.